This section outlines one TCR beta chain sequence together with its context. The antigen remains undetermined. Germline CDR1 and CDR2: DFQATT and SNEGSKA (reference sequence). The CDR3 is 15 residues long. The trim removed 3 bases at V and 3 bases at J, leaving 6 bases unmatched. This record belongs to a study of post-analysis software for immune sequencing data. Whole-study context: Both relapsing-remitting and secondary progressive multiple sclerosis featured among the disease courses, as did progressive-relapsing multiple sclerosis. General study points: The authors found that F measure strongly co-clustered same-batch samples. Roughly five TRBV segments appeared more often in patients than in controls, and TRBV5-6, TRBV5-1 and TRBV20-1 were among these. For normalized Chao1 diversity, multiple sclerosis patients scored significantly lower than controls did.

cDNA libraries of TCR beta carried unique molecular identifiers. TCRdb recomputed calls from the PCR reads with MiXCR, one row per CDR3 protein. The table has hundreds of thousands of distinct CDR3 sequences, roughly 45% seen once. The sequenced sample consisted of blood. This chain uses TRBV20-1 with TRBJ2-1; 9 bases line up with TRBD2. The TCR sequence derives from a girl under 18 with multiple sclerosis. The CDR3 is CSARLSGRLYNEQFF. In DNA form, the CDR3 reads TGCAGTGCTAGGCTCAGCGGGAGGCTCTACAATGAGCAGTTCTTC.